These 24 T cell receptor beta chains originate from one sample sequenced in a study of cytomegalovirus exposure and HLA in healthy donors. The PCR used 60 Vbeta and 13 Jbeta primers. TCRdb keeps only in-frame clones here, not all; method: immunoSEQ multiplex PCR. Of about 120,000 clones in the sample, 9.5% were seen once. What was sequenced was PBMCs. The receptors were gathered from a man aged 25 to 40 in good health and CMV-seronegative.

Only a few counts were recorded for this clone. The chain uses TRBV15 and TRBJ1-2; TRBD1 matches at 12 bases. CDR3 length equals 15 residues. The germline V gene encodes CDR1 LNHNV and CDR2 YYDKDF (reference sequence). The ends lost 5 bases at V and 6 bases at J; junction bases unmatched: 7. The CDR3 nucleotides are TGTGCCACCAGCTTAGGGACAGGGGGCATTCATGGCTACACCTTC. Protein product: CATSLGTGGIHGYTF.

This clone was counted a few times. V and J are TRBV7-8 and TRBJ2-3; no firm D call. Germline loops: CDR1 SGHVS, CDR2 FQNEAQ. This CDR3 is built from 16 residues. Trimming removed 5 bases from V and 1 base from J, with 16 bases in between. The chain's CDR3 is CASSNKAFSRTDTQYF. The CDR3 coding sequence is TGTGCCAGCAGCAATAAGGCCTTTAGCCGCACAGATACGCAGTATTTT.

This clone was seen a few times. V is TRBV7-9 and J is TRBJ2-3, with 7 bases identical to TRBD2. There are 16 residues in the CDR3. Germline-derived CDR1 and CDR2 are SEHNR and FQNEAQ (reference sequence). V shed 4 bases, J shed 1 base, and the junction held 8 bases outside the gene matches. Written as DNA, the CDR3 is TGTGCCAGCAGCTATCCCTCGGGGGGTGGCACAGATACGCAGTATTTT. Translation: CASSYPSGGGTDTQYF.

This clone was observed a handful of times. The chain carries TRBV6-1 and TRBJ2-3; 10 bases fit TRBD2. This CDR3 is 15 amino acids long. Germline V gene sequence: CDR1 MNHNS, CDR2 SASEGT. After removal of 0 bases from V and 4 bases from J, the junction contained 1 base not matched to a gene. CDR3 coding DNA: TGTGCCAGCAGTGAAGCTCTAGCGGGAGCAGATACGCAGTATTTT. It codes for CASSEALAGADTQYF.

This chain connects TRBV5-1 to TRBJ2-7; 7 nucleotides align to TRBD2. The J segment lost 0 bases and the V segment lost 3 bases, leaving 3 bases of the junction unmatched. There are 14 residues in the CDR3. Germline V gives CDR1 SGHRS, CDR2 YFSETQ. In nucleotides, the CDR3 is TGCGCCAGCAGCTCCGGGGGGAGCTCCTACGAGCAGTACTTC. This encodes CASSSGGSSYEQYF. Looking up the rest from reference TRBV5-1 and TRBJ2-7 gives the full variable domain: KAGVTQTPRYLIKTRGQQVTLSCSPISGHRSVSWYQQTPGQGLQFLFEYFSETQRNKGNFPGRFSGRQFSNSRSEMNVSTLELGDSALYLCASSSGGSSYEQYFGPGTRLTVT.

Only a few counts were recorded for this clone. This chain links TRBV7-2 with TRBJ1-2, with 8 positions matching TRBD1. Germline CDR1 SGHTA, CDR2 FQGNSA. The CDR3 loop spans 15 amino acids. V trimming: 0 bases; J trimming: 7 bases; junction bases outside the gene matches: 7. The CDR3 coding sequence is TGTGCCAGCAGCTTAGCGCTGCAGGGGGCTGGTGGCTACACCTTC. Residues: CASSLALQGAGGYTF.

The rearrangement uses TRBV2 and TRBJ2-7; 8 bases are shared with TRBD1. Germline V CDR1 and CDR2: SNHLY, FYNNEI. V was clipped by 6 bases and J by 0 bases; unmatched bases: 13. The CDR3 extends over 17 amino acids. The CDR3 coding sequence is TGTGCCAGCAGACTTACGGACAGGGTTTCGACCTCCTACGAGCAGTACTTC. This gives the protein CASRLTDRVSTSYEQYF. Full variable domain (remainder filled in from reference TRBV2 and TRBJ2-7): EPEVTQTPSHQVTQMGQEVILRCVPISNHLYFYWYRQILGQKVEFLVSFYNNEISEKSEIFDDQFSVERPDGSNFTLKIRSTKLEDSAMYFCASRLTDRVSTSYEQYFGPGTRLTVT.

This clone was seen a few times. The CDR3 is CASSKRQGAGETQYF. CDR3 DNA: TGTGCCAGCAGCAAACGACAGGGGGCTGGAGAGACCCAGTACTTC. The chain carries TRBV4-2 and TRBJ2-5, with 10 bases lining up with TRBD1. This CDR3 is built from 15 residues. Germline V gene sequence: CDR1 LGHNA, CDR2 YNFKEQ. With 5 bases clipped from V and 4 bases from J, the junction kept 7 bases outside the gene matches.

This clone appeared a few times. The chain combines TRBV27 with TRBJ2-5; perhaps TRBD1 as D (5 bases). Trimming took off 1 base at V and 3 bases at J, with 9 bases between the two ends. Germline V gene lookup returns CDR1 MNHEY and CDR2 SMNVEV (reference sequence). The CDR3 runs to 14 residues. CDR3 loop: CASSLFFREETQYF. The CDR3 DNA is TGTGCCAGCAGTTTATTTTTCAGGGAAGAGACCCAGTACTTC.

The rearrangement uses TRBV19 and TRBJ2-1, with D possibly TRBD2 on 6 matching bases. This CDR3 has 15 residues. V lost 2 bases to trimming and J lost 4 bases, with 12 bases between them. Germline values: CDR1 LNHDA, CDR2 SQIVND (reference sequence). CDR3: CASSIPLAGYNEQFF. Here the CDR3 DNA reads TGTGCCAGTAGTATACCCCTGGCGGGATACAATGAGCAGTTCTTC.

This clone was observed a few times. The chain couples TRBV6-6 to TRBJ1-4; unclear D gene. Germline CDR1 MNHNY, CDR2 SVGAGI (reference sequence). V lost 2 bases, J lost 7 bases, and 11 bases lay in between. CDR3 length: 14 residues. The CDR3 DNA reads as TGTGCCAGCAGTTACGTTAATAGCGTTGAAAAACTGTTTTTT. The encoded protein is CASSYVNSVEKLFF.

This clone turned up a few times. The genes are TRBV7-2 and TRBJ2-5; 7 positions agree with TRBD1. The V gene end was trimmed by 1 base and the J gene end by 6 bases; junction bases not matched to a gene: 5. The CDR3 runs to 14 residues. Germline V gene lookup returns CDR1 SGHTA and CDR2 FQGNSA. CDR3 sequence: CASSLVEGAKTQYF. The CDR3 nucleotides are TGTGCCAGCAGCTTAGTCGAGGGGGCAAAGACCCAGTACTTC.

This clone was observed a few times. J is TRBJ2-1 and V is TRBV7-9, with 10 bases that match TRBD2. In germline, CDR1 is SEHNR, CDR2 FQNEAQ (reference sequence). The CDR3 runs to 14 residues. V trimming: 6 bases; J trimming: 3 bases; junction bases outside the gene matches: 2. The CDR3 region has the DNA TGTGCCAGCAGTGTAGCGGGGGGCTACAATGAGCAGTTCTTC. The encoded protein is CASSVAGGYNEQFF.

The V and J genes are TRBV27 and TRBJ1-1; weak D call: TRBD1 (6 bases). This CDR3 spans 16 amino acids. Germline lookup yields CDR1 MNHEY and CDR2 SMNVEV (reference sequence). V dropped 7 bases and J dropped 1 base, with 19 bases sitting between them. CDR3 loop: CASTPAGGRGNTEAFF. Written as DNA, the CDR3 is TGTGCCAGCACCCCCGCGGGGGGCAGGGGGAACACTGAAGCTTTCTTT.

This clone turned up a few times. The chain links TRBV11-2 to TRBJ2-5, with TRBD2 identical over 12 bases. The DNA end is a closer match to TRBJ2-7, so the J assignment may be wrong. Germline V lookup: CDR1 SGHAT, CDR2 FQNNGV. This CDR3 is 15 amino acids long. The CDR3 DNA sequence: TGTGCCAGCAGCCTAGGACTAGCGGGATCCCCCGAGCAGTACTTC. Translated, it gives CASSLGLAGSPEQYF.

CDR3 amino acids: CASSPVTSGTTYEQYF. CDR3 nucleotide sequence: TGCGCCAGCAGTCCTGTGACTAGCGGTACAACCTACGAGCAGTACTTC. The rearrangement joins TRBV4-1 to TRBJ2-7; TRBD2 aligns across 9 bases. V shed 6 bases, J shed 2 bases, and the junction held 11 bases outside the gene matches. Germline V gives CDR1 MGHRA, CDR2 YSYEKL. CDR3 length: 16 residues.

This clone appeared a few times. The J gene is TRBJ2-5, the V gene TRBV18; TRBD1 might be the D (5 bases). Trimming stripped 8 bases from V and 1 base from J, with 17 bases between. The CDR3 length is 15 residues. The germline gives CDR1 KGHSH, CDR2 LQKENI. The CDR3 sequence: CASSRGAEFQETQYF. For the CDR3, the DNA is TGTGCCAGCAGCCGTGGGGCAGAGTTCCAAGAGACCCAGTACTTC.

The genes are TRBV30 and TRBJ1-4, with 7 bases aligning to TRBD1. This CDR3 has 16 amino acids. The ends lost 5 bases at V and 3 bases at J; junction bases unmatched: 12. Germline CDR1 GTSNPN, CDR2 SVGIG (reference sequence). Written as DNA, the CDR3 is TGTGCCTGGGGTCCGGGCAGGGGGTTGGCTAATGAAAAACTGTTTTTT. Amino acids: CAWGPGRGLANEKLFF.

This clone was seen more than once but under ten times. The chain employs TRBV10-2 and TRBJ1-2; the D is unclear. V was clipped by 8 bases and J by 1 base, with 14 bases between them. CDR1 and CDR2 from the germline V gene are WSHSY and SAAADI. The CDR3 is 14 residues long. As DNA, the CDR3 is TGCGCCAGCGGCGCGGCCACCAATAACTATGGCTACACCTTC. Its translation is CASGAATNNYGYTF.

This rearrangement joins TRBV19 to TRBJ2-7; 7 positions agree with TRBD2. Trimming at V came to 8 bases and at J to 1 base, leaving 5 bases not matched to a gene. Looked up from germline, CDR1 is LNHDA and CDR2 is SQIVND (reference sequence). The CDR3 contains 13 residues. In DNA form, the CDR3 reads TGTGCCAGTCCTAACGGGGGGTCCTACGAGCAGTACTTC. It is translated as CASPNGGSYEQYF.

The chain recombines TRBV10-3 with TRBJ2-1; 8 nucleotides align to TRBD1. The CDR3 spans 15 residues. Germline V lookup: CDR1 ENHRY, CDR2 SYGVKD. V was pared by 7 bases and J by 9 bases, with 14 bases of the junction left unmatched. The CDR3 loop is CAITTSDRATGEQFF. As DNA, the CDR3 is TGTGCCATCACCACCTCGGACAGGGCGACGGGTGAGCAGTTCTTC.

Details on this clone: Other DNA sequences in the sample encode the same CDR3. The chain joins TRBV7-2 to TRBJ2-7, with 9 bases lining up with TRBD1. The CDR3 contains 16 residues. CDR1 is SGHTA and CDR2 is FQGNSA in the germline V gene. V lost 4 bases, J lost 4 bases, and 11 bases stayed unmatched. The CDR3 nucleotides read TGTGCCAGCAGCTATATGGGGGGACAGGGCGGGTACGAGCAGTACTTC. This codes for CASSYMGGQGGYEQYF.

The CDR3: CATLTGFNSPLHF. In nucleotides, the CDR3 is TGTGCCACCCTAACAGGGTTCAATTCACCCCTCCACTTT. This chain connects TRBV6-6 to TRBJ1-6, with a tentative D call TRBD1 (6 bases). The V end was cut by 10 bases, the J end by 7 bases, with 14 bases between. From germline, CDR1 is MNHNY and CDR2 SVGAGI (reference sequence). The length of the CDR3 is 13 residues.

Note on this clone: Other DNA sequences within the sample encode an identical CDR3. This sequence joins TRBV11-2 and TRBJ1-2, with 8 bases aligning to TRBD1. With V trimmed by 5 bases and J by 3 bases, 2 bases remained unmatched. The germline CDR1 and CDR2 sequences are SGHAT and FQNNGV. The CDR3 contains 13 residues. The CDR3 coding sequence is TGTGCCAGCAGCCCGGACAGGGACTATGGCTACACCTTC. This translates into CASSPDRDYGYTF.